The clone carrying this T cell receptor beta chain came up many times. The data stem from a study of T-cell reconstitution after alpha-beta-depleted transplantation in children. From germline, CDR1 is MNHEY and CDR2 SVGAGI. This CDR3 contains 11 residues. V lost 5 bases to trimming and J lost 8 bases; unmatched junction nucleotides: 2. Preparing the TCRbeta library involved the use of unique molecular identifiers. TCRdb reprocessed the PCR reads via MiXCR and lists one record per CDR3 protein. The sample comprises 200,000 to 250,000 distinct CDR3 sequences, approximately 10% of which are singletons, and around 6% rests with the top ten.

Sequencing used PBMCs from the stem cell graft donor, obtained from the stem cell graft. J is TRBJ1-1 and V is TRBV6-5; 7 positions match TRBD1. This clonotype was sampled from a human donor who donated a stem cell graft to a child with acute lymphoblastic leukemia. As DNA, the CDR3 is TGTGCCAGCAGTAGGGACAGAGAAGCTTTCTTT. This gives the protein CASSRDREAFF.